Each of the 27 T cell receptor beta chains below was sequenced from the same sample in a study of blood T cell repertoires in COVID-19. Sequencing was performed with immunoSEQ multiplex PCR; in TCRdb, only in-frame clones are kept and a portion is missing. The sample has about 180,000 clones, around 85% seen once; the top ten hold roughly 6%. The sequencing sample was made of PBMCs or T cells enriched from blood (not recorded which). The receptors shown here come from a man aged 35-49 years who had recovered from COVID-19.

The chain joins TRBV6-5 to TRBJ1-5; no firm D call. This CDR3 contains 16 residues. Trimming took off 4 bases at V and 1 base at J, with 14 bases between the two ends. Germline V gene lookup returns CDR1 MNHEY and CDR2 SVGAGI. DNA for the CDR3: TGTGCCAGCAGTTCTGGGGAGGGCCGGAGCAATCAGCCCCAGCATTTT. This translates into CASSSGEGRSNQPQHF.

This sequence joins TRBV28 and TRBJ1-6; 8 nucleotides line up with TRBD1. This CDR3 comprises 15 residues. The germline V gene encodes CDR1 MDHEN and CDR2 SYDVKM. The V gene end was trimmed by 5 bases and the J gene end by 8 bases; junction bases not matched to a gene: 8. The CDR3 protein is CASSLETGAYSPLHF. The CDR3 nucleotides are TGTGCCAGCAGTCTCGAGACAGGGGCATATTCACCCCTCCACTTT.

The chain couples TRBV27 to TRBJ2-7; the D gene is possibly TRBD1 (5 bases). The CDR3 sequence is 14 residues long. Germline V CDR1 and CDR2: MNHEY, SMNVEV (reference sequence). Trimming shortened V by 7 bases and J by 2 bases, and 15 bases separated the two germline ends. CDR3 protein: CASIQKGPPYEQYF. The CDR3 coding sequence is TGTGCCAGCATTCAAAAGGGGCCCCCCTACGAGCAGTACTTC.

The chain links TRBV24-1 to TRBJ2-1, with D possibly being TRBD1 (5 bases). The V end lost 9 bases, the J end lost 5 bases, and 13 bases lay between the germline ends. This CDR3 spans 13 amino acids. Per the germline V gene, CDR1 is KGHDR and CDR2 is SFDVKD. The CDR3 sequence: CATQGTTNNEQFF. For the CDR3, the DNA is TGTGCCACCCAGGGCACGACAAACAATGAGCAGTTCTTC.

The rearrangement links TRBV27 to TRBJ1-2; 10 bases are shared with TRBD1. CDR3 length: 15 residues. V shed 5 bases and J 8 bases; nucleotides not matched to a gene: 11. The germline gives CDR1 MNHEY, CDR2 SMNVEV (reference sequence). CDR3 nucleotides: TGTGCCAGCAGTCCTCCGGGACAGGGGATTTTCGGCTACACCTTC. Protein sequence: CASSPPGQGIFGYTF.

This chain uses TRBV5-1 with TRBJ1-1, with TRBD1 matching 9 bases. Germline CDR1 reads SGHRS; CDR2 reads YFSETQ. Germline trimming cut 4 bases from V and 11 bases from J; bases unmatched to any gene: 9. The CDR3 runs 13 residues. The CDR3 DNA sequence: TGCGCCAGCAGCAGTGAACAGGGGGCTAGGGCTTTCTTT. Translation gives CASSSEQGARAFF.

This chain joins TRBV9 and TRBJ2-1, with 9 bases matching TRBD2. This CDR3 is 16 amino acids long. Germline V CDR1 and CDR2: SGDLS, YYNGEE. J gave up 0 bases and V 5 bases, and 6 bases lay outside the gene matches. CDR3 sequence: CASSSHSGSSYNEQFF. Here the CDR3 DNA reads TGTGCCAGCAGTTCTCATAGCGGGAGCTCCTACAATGAGCAGTTCTTC.

This chain joins TRBV13 and TRBJ2-2, with 8 bases identical to TRBD1. Per the germline V gene, CDR1 is PRHDT and CDR2 is FYEKMQ (reference sequence). This CDR3 is built from 14 residues. Trimming took 8 bases from V and 6 from J; bases not matched to a gene: 8. The CDR3 protein is CASGSGRGPGELFF. The CDR3 nucleotides read TGTGCCAGCGGCTCCGGCAGGGGGCCCGGGGAGCTGTTTTTT.

The table lists this clone with a few counts. This chain uses TRBV6-1 with TRBJ2-7, with 12 bases that match TRBD2. V gave up 2 bases and J gave up 3 bases; unmatched junction bases: 2. The germline gives CDR1 MNHNS, CDR2 SASEGT. The CDR3 spans 15 residues. The CDR3, as DNA: TGTGCCAGCAGTGAATCGACTAGCGGGAGCTACGAGCAGTACTTC. This gives the protein CASSESTSGSYEQYF.

The CDR3: CASRPRQVNEKLFF. The CDR3, as DNA: TGTGCCAGCAGACCTAGACAGGTTAATGAAAAACTGTTTTTT. The chain employs TRBV5-6 and TRBJ1-4; a possible D gene is TRBD1 (6 bases). Trimming cost V 5 bases and J 4 bases, with 12 bases left between them. Germline-derived CDR1 and CDR2 are SGHDT and YYEEEE. The CDR3 sequence is 14 residues long.

This chain connects TRBV30 to TRBJ2-3, with 7 bases lining up with TRBD1. V dropped 1 base and J dropped 4; count of bases not matched to a gene: 5. This CDR3 spans 14 amino acids. Germline lookup yields CDR1 GTSNPN and CDR2 SVGIG (reference sequence). CDR3 region: CAWSAMTGSDTQYF. The CDR3, as DNA: TGTGCCTGGAGTGCCATGACAGGGTCAGATACGCAGTATTTT.

The chain employs TRBV5-5 and TRBJ2-3, with 9 bases lining up with TRBD1. The V gene end was trimmed by 2 bases and the J gene end by 5 bases; junction bases not matched to a gene: 9. This CDR3 is built from 16 residues. Germline CDR1 SGHKS, CDR2 YYEKEE (reference sequence). The CDR3 DNA sequence: TGTGCCAGCAGCTTATTACCCGGGACAGGGAAAGATACGCAGTATTTT. Translated: CASSLLPGTGKDTQYF.

V gene TRBV6-1 combines with J gene TRBJ2-7; D perhaps matches TRBD2 (5 bases). This CDR3 has 15 amino acids. Trimming shortened V by 1 base and J by 2 bases, and 12 bases separated the two germline ends. Per the germline V gene, CDR1 is MNHNS and CDR2 is SASEGT. Written as DNA, the CDR3 is TGTGCCAGCAGTGAAGTCGGCGGGCCAGCCTACGAGCAGTACTTC. Amino acid sequence: CASSEVGGPAYEQYF.

The CDR3 sequence is CASSTTGGGYTGANVLTF. The CDR3 DNA sequence: TGTGCCAGCAGCACTACAGGGGGCGGCTATACTGGGGCCAACGTCCTGACTTTC. The chain carries TRBV21-1 and TRBJ2-6; no DNA check was done on the table's D call, TRBD1. TRBV21-1 is reported as a pseudogene. The CDR3 sequence is 18 residues long.

The chain combines TRBV27 with TRBJ1-5; 9 bases line up with TRBD1. Germline V CDR1 and CDR2: MNHEY, SMNVEV (reference sequence). CDR3 length: 22 amino acids. The V segment lost 4 bases and the J segment 0 bases; nucleotides outside the gene matches: 22. CDR3 nucleotide sequence: TGTGCCAGCAGTTCCCTCTCTTCGGGTCCCGACAGGGGGTCCTATAGCAATCAGCCCCAGCATTTT. Its protein product is CASSSLSSGPDRGSYSNQPQHF.

The chain links TRBV6-5 to TRBJ1-2; D not certain. CDR3 size: 13 residues. V was clipped by 2 bases and J by 7 bases, with 11 bases between them. Germline assignment: CDR1 MNHEY and CDR2 SVGAGI. The CDR3 is CASSYDGLLGYTF. CDR3 in DNA: TGTGCCAGCAGTTACGATGGACTACTTGGCTACACCTTC.

This chain joins TRBV9 and TRBJ1-1; no clear D. Trimming shortened V by 0 bases and J by 7 bases, and 19 bases separated the two germline ends. The CDR3 is made up of 16 amino acids. In germline, CDR1 is SGDLS, CDR2 YYNGEE. The CDR3 here is CASSVDEGSMGSEAFF. Here the CDR3 DNA reads TGTGCCAGCAGCGTAGATGAGGGTAGCATGGGGAGTGAAGCTTTCTTT.

This chain connects TRBV29-1 to TRBJ2-7; TRBD1 might be the D (6 bases). The CDR3 consists of 12 residues. The germline V and J ends were trimmed by 6 bases and 6 bases, with 15 bases remaining between them. CDR1 is SQVTM and CDR2 is ANQGSEA in the germline V gene. This chain's CDR3 is CSVSPVGGEQYF. CDR3 nucleotides: TGCAGCGTCTCCCCGGTAGGGGGCGAGCAGTACTTC.

The gene calls are TRBV2 and TRBJ1-4; D is unresolved. V gave up 3 bases and J gave up 7 bases, with 6 bases separating them. The CDR3 has 12 amino acids. Germline CDR1 SNHLY, CDR2 FYNNEI. CDR3 sequence: CASSEQVEKLFF. As DNA, the CDR3 is TGTGCCAGCAGTGAGCAGGTTGAAAAACTGTTTTTT. Drawing the rest from reference TRBV2 and TRBJ1-4, the complete variable domain is EPEVTQTPSHQVTQMGQEVILRCVPISNHLYFYWYRQILGQKVEFLVSFYNNEISEKSEIFDDQFSVERPDGSNFTLKIRSTKLEDSAMYFCASSEQVEKLFFGSGTQLSVL.

V is TRBV27 and J is TRBJ2-1; weak D call: TRBD2 (5 bases). The V and J ends lost 6 bases and 8 bases respectively, with 17 bases between them. CDR3 length: 14 amino acids. The germline V gene encodes CDR1 MNHEY and CDR2 SMNVEV (reference sequence). The CDR3 region is CASSLGPAGDEQFF. CDR3 coding DNA: TGTGCCAGCAGCCTTGGACCCGCCGGGGATGAGCAGTTCTTC.

This clone was detected only a few times. The chain uses TRBV4-1 and TRBJ1-5; TRBD1 matches 7 bases. Unmatched junction bases numbered 5, after V lost 4 bases and J lost 5 bases. The CDR3 spans 14 residues. Germline values: CDR1 MGHRA, CDR2 YSYEKL. Here the CDR3 reads CASSRGTAYQPQHF. CDR3 nucleotides: TGCGCCAGCAGCCGTGGGACAGCATATCAGCCCCAGCATTTT.

This chain joins TRBV9 and TRBJ1-3; D might be TRBD1 (6 bases). This CDR3 is 14 amino acids long. V was clipped by 0 bases and J by 8 bases, with 12 bases between them. CDR1 and CDR2 from the germline V gene are SGDLS and YYNGEE. The DNA for the CDR3 is TGTGCCAGCAGCGTAGGCGGGGGCGATGACACCATATATTTT. Amino acid sequence: CASSVGGGDDTIYF.

This chain uses TRBV9 with TRBJ1-1, with no clear D. Per the germline V gene, CDR1 is SGDLS and CDR2 is YYNGEE. V was clipped by 4 bases and J by 1 base, with 8 bases between them. The CDR3 has 13 residues. The CDR3 DNA is TGTGCCAGCAGCCTCACATCGAACACTGAAGCTTTCTTT. Translation: CASSLTSNTEAFF.

The CDR3 protein is CASRPGGNTNTIYF. CDR3 nucleotides: TGTGCCAGCAGGCCGGGGGGAAATACAAACACCATATATTTT. This chain uses TRBV6-5 with TRBJ1-3; perhaps TRBD1 as D (5 bases). Trimming cost V 6 bases and J 6 bases, with 15 bases left between them. From germline, CDR1 is MNHEY and CDR2 SVGAGI. The CDR3 spans 14 residues.

The V call is TRBV5-1, the J call TRBJ2-1; 11 nucleotides match TRBD2. Looked up from germline, CDR1 is SGHRS and CDR2 is YFSETQ. The CDR3 spans 18 residues. J gave up 3 bases and V 4 bases, and 12 bases lay outside the gene matches. In DNA, the CDR3 is TGCGCCAGCAGCGTTATCGGGACTAGCGGAAACATCTACAATGAGCAGTTCTTC. Translation gives CASSVIGTSGNIYNEQFF.

The V and J genes are TRBV27 and TRBJ1-2; tentatively, D is TRBD1 (6 bases). The CDR3 totals 15 residues. V was shortened by 4 bases and J by 0 bases, with 12 bases between the two germline ends. Germline CDR1 is MNHEY and CDR2 is SMNVEV (reference sequence). The CDR3 sequence is CASSSGQNPNYGYTF. CDR3 nucleotide sequence: TGTGCCAGCAGTTCTGGACAGAACCCTAACTATGGCTACACCTTC.

The V and J genes are TRBV30 and TRBJ1-3; 8 positions match TRBD1. The CDR3 loop spans 16 amino acids. Trimming cost V 1 base and J 3 bases; bases outside gene matches: 8. Per germline, CDR1 GTSNPN and CDR2 SVGIG (reference sequence). The CDR3 protein is CAWSAARTGIGNTIYF. For the CDR3, the DNA is TGTGCCTGGAGTGCCGCCCGGACAGGGATTGGAAACACCATATATTTT.